The clone carrying this TCR beta chain was seen a handful of times. The data belong to a study of blood T cell repertoires in COVID-19. About the research overall: Samples representing acute and convalescent COVID-19 were sourced from the United States, Italy and Spain.

Only in-frame clones appear in the TCRdb table, and some are missing; sequencing was by immunoSEQ multiplex PCR. There are tens of thousands of clones in the sample; approximately 78% occur only once, and 27% lies in the top ten. V was shortened by 3 bases and J by 5 bases, with 10 bases between the two germline ends. Germline lookup yields CDR1 MNHNS and CDR2 SASEGT. The CDR3 covers 13 residues. The TCR originated in a human donor in a cohort sampled during active COVID-19. The specimen was peripheral blood. The chain links TRBV6-1 to TRBJ1-2, with TRBD1 as a possible D gene (6 bases). CDR3 in DNA: TGTGCCAGCAGTGAGAGGACAGCGTATGGCTACACCTTC. Protein product: CASSERTAYGYTF.